Presented here are 4 T cell receptor beta chains from one specimen sequenced in a study of T cell changes during pregnancy in multiple sclerosis. TCRdb's table, derived via immunoSEQ multiplex PCR, lists solely in-frame clones and lacks some. The sample lists some 100,000 clones; just over 90% were seen once. The sequencing here drew on peripheral blood, taken in the second trimester of pregnancy. Source of these receptors: a female donor with multiple sclerosis, enrolled in a pregnancy study.

This sequence joins TRBV27 and TRBJ1-1; 8 bases map to TRBD1. V was pared by 4 bases and J by 5 bases, with 6 bases of the junction left unmatched. The CDR3 runs to 14 residues. The V gene's germline CDR1 is MNHEY and CDR2 SMNVEV (reference sequence). The CDR3 sequence: CASSWSGGRTEAFF. The CDR3 DNA is TGTGCCAGCAGTTGGTCAGGGGGCCGGACTGAAGCTTTCTTT.

The V gene is TRBV29-1, the J gene TRBJ2-7, with a weak D call TRBD2 (6 bases). The CDR3 spans 12 residues. Trimming shortened V by 6 bases and J by 6 bases, and 15 bases separated the two germline ends. CDR1 and CDR2 from the germline V gene are SQVTM and ANQGSEA. In nucleotides, the CDR3 is TGCAGCGTCCAAACCACTAGCACCGAGCAGTACTTC. This codes for CSVQTTSTEQYF.

CDR3 nucleotides: TGTGCCATCAGTGAAGCAGGGGGCGATGAAAAACTGTTTTTT. Its translation is CAISEAGGDEKLFF. The chain is built from TRBV10-3 and TRBJ1-4, with 8 bases fitting TRBD1. Germline V gene data show CDR1 as ENHRY and CDR2 as SYGVKD. Trimming at V came to 3 bases and at J to 6 bases, leaving 3 bases not matched to a gene. This CDR3 contains 14 residues.

The genes are TRBV5-4 and TRBJ2-2; no clear D gene. V was trimmed by 1 base and J by 6 bases, leaving 7 bases between them. This CDR3 contains 13 residues. Germline V lookup: CDR1 SGHNT, CDR2 YYREEE (reference sequence). This CDR3 is CASSLYSSGELFF. CDR3 DNA sequence: TGTGCCAGCAGCTTGTACTCATCCGGGGAGCTGTTTTTT.